One sample yielded the 7 T cell receptor beta chains listed below, sequenced in a study of cytomegalovirus exposure and HLA in healthy donors. The assay was immunoSEQ multiplex PCR, and TCRdb's table has in-frame clones only and misses some. The sample comprises about 82,000 clones, just under 95% of which are singletons, and 0.65% to 0.7% rests with the top ten. Sequenced input: PBMCs. The receptors were gathered from a man aged 18 to 29 in good health and CMV-seronegative.

This chain joins TRBV9 and TRBJ2-1; 10 bases map to TRBD2. The V gene's germline CDR1 is SGDLS and CDR2 YYNGEE. The ends lost 5 bases at V and 3 bases at J; junction bases unmatched: 5. The CDR3 length is 15 residues. DNA for the CDR3: TGTGCCAGCAGGGCCGGGACTAGCGTCTACAATGAGCAGTTCTTC. Translating it yields CASRAGTSVYNEQFF.

Only one count was recorded for this clone. The V call is TRBV18, the J call TRBJ1-1, with no clear D. Trimming took off 1 base at V and 0 bases at J, with 18 bases between the two ends. Germline V gene lookup returns CDR1 KGHSH and CDR2 LQKENI. This CDR3 region has 18 residues. This CDR3 reads CASSPLSARGSMNTEAFF. The CDR3 region has the DNA TGTGCCAGCTCACCACTCTCGGCCCGAGGATCCATGAACACTGAAGCTTTCTTT.

V is TRBV18 and J is TRBJ1-2, with D tentatively TRBD1 (5 bases). Germline CDR1 and CDR2: KGHSH and LQKENI. Trimming left V 5 bases short and J 2 bases short, with 12 bases between. The CDR3 is 14 amino acids. The DNA of the CDR3 is TGTGCCAGCTCATTCGGGGGGGAGAACTATGGCTACACCTTC. Residues: CASSFGGENYGYTF. The complete variable domain, with remaining parts taken from reference TRBV18 and TRBJ1-2, reads NAGVMQNPRHLVRRRGQEARLRCSPMKGHSHVYWYRQLPEEGLKFMVYLQKENIIDESGMPKERFSAEFPKEGPSILRIQQVVRGDSAAYFCASSFGGENYGYTFGSGTRLTVV.

The chain employs TRBV19 and TRBJ2-2; D perhaps matches TRBD1 (6 bases). The CDR3 is 15 amino acids. Trimming removed 6 bases from V and 2 bases from J, with 13 bases in between. Germline CDR1 and CDR2: LNHDA and SQIVND (reference sequence). This chain's CDR3 is CASRTDRRNTGELFF. The CDR3 nucleotides read TGTGCCAGTAGGACGGACAGAAGAAACACCGGGGAGCTGTTTTTT.

This clone was picked up one time. The CDR3 spells CARGGAEDTGELFF. The CDR3 DNA follows: TGTGCACGGGGGGGGGCTGAGGACACCGGGGAGCTGTTTTTT. The gene calls are TRBV6-1 and TRBJ2-2, with 8 bases identical to TRBD2. CDR1 is MNHNS and CDR2 is SASEGT in the germline V gene. CDR3 length equals 14 residues.

The chain couples TRBV19 to TRBJ1-1; D gene ambiguous. Looked up from germline, CDR1 is LNHDA and CDR2 is SQIVND (reference sequence). The V end was cut by 4 bases, the J end by 0 bases, with 6 bases between. The CDR3 has 13 amino acids. The CDR3 sequence is CASSTYMNTEAFF. The CDR3 bases are TGTGCCAGTAGTACCTATATGAACACTGAAGCTTTCTTT.

V is TRBV7-9 and J is TRBJ2-4; TRBD2 is a possible D gene (5 bases). V gave up 2 bases and J gave up 8 bases, with 10 bases separating them. Germline values: CDR1 SEHNR, CDR2 FQNEAQ (reference sequence). This CDR3 spans 13 amino acids. As DNA, the CDR3 is TGTGCCAGCAGCTTATGGGGAGAGGACATTCAGTACTTC. It specifies CASSLWGEDIQYF.